Following are 9 T cell receptor beta chains from one sample sequenced in a study of cytomegalovirus exposure and HLA in healthy donors. In the PCR, 60 Vbeta and 13 Jbeta primers were used. Assay: immunoSEQ multiplex PCR; the TCRdb copy retains only in-frame clones and omits some. The sample includes about 120,000 clones, 60% to 80% of them seen just once. The specimen sequenced was PBMCs. The receptor source for this set is a man aged 50-59 years in good health and CMV-seropositive.

This chain uses TRBV29-1 with TRBJ2-1, with 7 bases fitting TRBD1. This CDR3 is 14 amino acids long. The V and J ends lost 6 bases and 4 bases, in that order; junction bases with no gene match: 9. The V gene's germline CDR1 is SQVTM and CDR2 ANQGSEA. CDR3 residues: CSVVPGQPYNEQFF. The CDR3, as DNA: TGCAGCGTCGTTCCGGGACAGCCATACAATGAGCAGTTCTTC.

V and J are TRBV7-2 and TRBJ1-2; D is undetermined. In germline, CDR1 is SGHTA, CDR2 FQGNSA. V lost 1 base to trimming and J lost 0 bases, with 9 bases between them. The CDR3 runs 15 residues. CDR3 loop: CASSLGVTANYGYTF. CDR3 nucleotides: TGTGCCAGCAGCTTAGGGGTCACAGCTAACTATGGCTACACCTTC.

V usage is TRBV5-1 and J usage is TRBJ2-3; TRBD2 aligns across 7 bases. V lost 4 bases and J lost 2; bases outside the gene matches: 10. The germline CDR1 and CDR2 sequences are SGHRS and YFSETQ. The CDR3 runs 16 residues. The CDR3 bases are TGCGCCAGCAGCCACGCTCTAGCGGACGCCACAGATACGCAGTATTTT. This gives the protein CASSHALADATDTQYF. Drawing the rest from reference TRBV5-1 and TRBJ2-3, the complete variable domain is KAGVTQTPRYLIKTRGQQVTLSCSPISGHRSVSWYQQTPGQGLQFLFEYFSETQRNKGNFPGRFSGRQFSNSRSEMNVSTLELGDSALYLCASSHALADATDTQYFGPGTRLTVL.

The genes are TRBV11-3 and TRBJ2-1; TRBD2 matches 11 bases. Trimming at V came to 6 bases and at J to 2 bases, leaving 0 bases not matched to a gene. This CDR3 contains 14 residues. Germline V gene sequence: CDR1 SGHNT, CDR2 YENEEA. The CDR3: CASRLAGAYNEQFF. CDR3 sequence (DNA): TGTGCCAGCAGACTAGCGGGGGCCTACAATGAGCAGTTCTTC.

The chain joins TRBV7-2 to TRBJ2-3, with a weak D call TRBD2 (5 bases). CDR1 SGHTA and CDR2 FQGNSA come from the germline V gene. The CDR3 spans 16 residues. V lost 5 bases and J lost 6, with 21 bases in between. The CDR3 region is CASSPSGGAASDTQYF. CDR3 in DNA: TGTGCCAGCAGCCCGAGCGGTGGAGCGGCCTCCGATACGCAGTATTTT.

The rearrangement joins TRBV11-2 to TRBJ1-5, with D perhaps matching TRBD1 (6 bases). Deletions cut 5 bases from V and 6 bases from J, with 14 bases between. This CDR3 is built from 14 residues. Germline CDR1 SGHAT, CDR2 FQNNGV. The CDR3 nucleotides read TGTGCCAGCAGCCTACAGGGCAGCGGTCAGCCCCAGCATTTT. As protein: CASSLQGSGQPQHF.

The chain recombines TRBV5-4 with TRBJ1-1; 10 bases match TRBD1. Germline trimming cut 0 bases from V and 1 base from J; bases unmatched to any gene: 0. Germline-derived CDR1 and CDR2 are SGHNT and YYREEE (reference sequence). This CDR3 region has 15 residues. The CDR3 here is CASSLGTGGNTEAFF. In DNA form, the CDR3 reads TGTGCCAGCAGCTTGGGGACAGGGGGGAACACTGAAGCTTTCTTT.

In its sample, this clone was seen a few times. The V call is TRBV25-1, the J call TRBJ2-7; 10 bases line up with TRBD2. V dropped 4 bases and J dropped 3; count of bases not matched to a gene: 6. CDR3 length: 15 amino acids. Per germline, CDR1 MGHDK and CDR2 SYGVNS. DNA for the CDR3: TGTGCCAGCAGTGGGAAGCGGGGGGGGGACTACGAGCAGTACTTC. It encodes CASSGKRGGDYEQYF.

A single count supports this clone. The rearrangement joins TRBV7-2 to TRBJ2-5; TRBD1 aligns across 12 bases. Unmatched junction bases numbered 8, after V lost 4 bases and J lost 5 bases. The CDR3 length is 16 residues. CDR1 and CDR2 (germline): SGHTA, FQGNSA. The DNA of the CDR3 is TGTGCCAGCAGCTCGGGACAGGGGGCGTTAGGGGAGACCCAGTACTTC. Translation gives CASSSGQGALGETQYF.